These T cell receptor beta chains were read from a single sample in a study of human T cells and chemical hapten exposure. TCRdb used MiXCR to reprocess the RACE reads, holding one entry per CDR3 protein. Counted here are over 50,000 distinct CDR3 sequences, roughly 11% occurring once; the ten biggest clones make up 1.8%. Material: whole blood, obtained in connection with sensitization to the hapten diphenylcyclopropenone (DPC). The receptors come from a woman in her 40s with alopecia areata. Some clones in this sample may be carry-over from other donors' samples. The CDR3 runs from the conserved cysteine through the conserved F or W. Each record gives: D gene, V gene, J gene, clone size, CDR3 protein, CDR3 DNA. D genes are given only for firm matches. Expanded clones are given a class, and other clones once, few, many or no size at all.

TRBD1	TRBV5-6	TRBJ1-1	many	CASSFAGTAQTEAFF	TGTGCCAGCAGCTTCGCGGGGACAGCCCAGACTGAAGCTTTCTTT
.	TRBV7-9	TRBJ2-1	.	CASSLLGNNEQFF	TGTGCCAGCAGCTTATTAGGGAACAATGAGCAGTTCTTC
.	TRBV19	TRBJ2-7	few	CASEGPTYEQYF	TGTGCCAGTGAGGGTCCCACCTACGAGCAGTACTTC
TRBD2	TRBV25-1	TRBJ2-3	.	CASRLGGADTQYF	TGTGCCAGCAGGCTGGGGGGGGCAGATACGCAGTATTTT
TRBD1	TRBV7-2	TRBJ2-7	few	CASSLDGDSSYEQYF	TGTGCCAGCAGCTTAGATGGGGACAGCTCCTACGAGCAGTACTTC
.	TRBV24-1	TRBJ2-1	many	CATSGGRDQFF	TGTGCCACCAGTGGGGGCAGGGATCAGTTCTTC
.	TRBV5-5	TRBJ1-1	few	CASSAQDTEAFF	TGTGCCAGCAGCGCTCAAGACACTGAAGCTTTCTTT
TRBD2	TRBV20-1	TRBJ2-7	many	CSATSSGGGSYEQYF	TGCAGTGCCACCTCCTCGGGGGGTGGTTCCTACGAGCAGTACTTC
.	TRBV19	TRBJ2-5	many	CASSIGPGQETQYF	TGTGCCAGTAGTATAGGACCCGGGCAAGAGACCCAGTACTTC
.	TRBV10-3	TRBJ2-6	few	CAISDRSSGANVLTF	TGTGCCATCAGTGACAGGTCCTCTGGGGCCAACGTCCTGACTTTC
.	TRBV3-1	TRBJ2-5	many	CASSQDLAAQETQYF	TGTGCCAGCAGCCAAGATCTAGCCGCGCAAGAGACCCAGTACTTC
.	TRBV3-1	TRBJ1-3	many	CASSSVPDGNTIYF	TGTGCCAGCAGCTCGGTTCCTGACGGAAACACCATATATTTT
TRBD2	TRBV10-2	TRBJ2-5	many	CASTSGGFQETQYF	TGCGCCAGCACAAGCGGGGGATTCCAAGAGACCCAGTACTTC
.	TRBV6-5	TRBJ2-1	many	CASSYSNGNEQFF	TGTGCCAGCAGTTACTCGAACGGCAATGAGCAGTTCTTC
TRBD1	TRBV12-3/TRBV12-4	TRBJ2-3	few	CASSPGTVTDTQYF	TGTGCCAGCAGTCCCGGGACAGTCACAGATACGCAGTATTTT
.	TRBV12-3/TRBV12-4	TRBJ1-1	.	CASIIGGVTEAFF	TGTGCCAGCATCATTGGGGGGGTCACTGAAGCTTTCTTT
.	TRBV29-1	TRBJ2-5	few	CSVRLDSFETQYF	TGCAGCGTAAGGCTTGATTCGTTCGAGACCCAGTACTTC
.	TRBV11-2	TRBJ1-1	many	CASSRGGTEAFF	TGTGCCAGCAGCCGGGGTGGAACTGAAGCTTTCTTT
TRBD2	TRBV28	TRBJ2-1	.	CASSLGGRAGNEQFF	TGTGCCAGCAGTCTAGGAGGGAGGGCCGGTAATGAGCAGTTCTTC
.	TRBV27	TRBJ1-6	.	CASSSLRPIDSPLHF	TGTGCCAGCAGCTCCTTACGACCGATTGATTCACCCCTCCACTTT
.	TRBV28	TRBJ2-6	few	CASSLPADSGANVLTF	TGTGCCAGCAGTTTACCAGCCGACTCTGGGGCCAACGTCCTGACTTTC
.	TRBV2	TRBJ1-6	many	CATRSSGNSPLHF	TGTGCCACTCGAAGTTCTGGAAATTCACCCCTCCACTTT
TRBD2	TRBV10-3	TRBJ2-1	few	CAIGLAGGLYNEQFF	TGTGCCATCGGACTAGCGGGGGGTCTTTACAATGAGCAGTTCTTC